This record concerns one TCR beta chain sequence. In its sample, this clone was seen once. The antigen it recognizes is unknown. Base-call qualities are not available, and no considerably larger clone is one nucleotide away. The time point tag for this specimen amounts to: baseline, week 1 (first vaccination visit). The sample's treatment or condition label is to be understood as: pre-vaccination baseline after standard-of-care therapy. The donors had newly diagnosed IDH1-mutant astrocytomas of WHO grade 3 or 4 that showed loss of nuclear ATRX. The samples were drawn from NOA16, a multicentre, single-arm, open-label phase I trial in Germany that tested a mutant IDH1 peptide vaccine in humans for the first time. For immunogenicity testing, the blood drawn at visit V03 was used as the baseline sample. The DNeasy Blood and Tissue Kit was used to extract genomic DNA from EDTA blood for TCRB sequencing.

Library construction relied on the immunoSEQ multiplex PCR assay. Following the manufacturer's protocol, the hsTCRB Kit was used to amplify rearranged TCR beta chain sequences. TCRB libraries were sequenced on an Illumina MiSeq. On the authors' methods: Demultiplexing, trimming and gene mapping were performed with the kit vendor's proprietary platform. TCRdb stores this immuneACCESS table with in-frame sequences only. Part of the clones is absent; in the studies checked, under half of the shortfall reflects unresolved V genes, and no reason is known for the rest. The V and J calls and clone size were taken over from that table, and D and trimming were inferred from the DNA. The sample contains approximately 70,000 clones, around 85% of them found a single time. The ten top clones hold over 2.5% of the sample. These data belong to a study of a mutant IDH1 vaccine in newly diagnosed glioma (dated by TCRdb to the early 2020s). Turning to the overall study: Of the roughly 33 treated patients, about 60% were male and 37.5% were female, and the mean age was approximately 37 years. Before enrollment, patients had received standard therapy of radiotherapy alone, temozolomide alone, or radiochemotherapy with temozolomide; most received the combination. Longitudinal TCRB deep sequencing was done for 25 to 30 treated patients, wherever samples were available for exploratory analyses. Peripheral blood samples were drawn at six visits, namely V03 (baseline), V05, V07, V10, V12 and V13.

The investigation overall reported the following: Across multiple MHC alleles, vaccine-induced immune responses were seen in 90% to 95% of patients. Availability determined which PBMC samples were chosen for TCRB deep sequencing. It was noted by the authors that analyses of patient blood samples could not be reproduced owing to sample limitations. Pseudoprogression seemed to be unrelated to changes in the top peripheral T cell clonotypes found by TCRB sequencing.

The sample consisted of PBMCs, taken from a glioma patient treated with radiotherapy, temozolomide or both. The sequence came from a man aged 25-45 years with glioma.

The CDR3 in this case is CASRDIVESPYEQYF. The DNA reads TGTGCCAGCAGAGACATAGTGGAAAGCCCCTACGAGCAGTACTTC. The V and J segments used are TRBV2 and TRBJ2-7; the D gene lacks a confident call. The CDR3 holds 15 amino acids from the cysteine to the phenylalanine. Just the 45-base CDR3 DNA is kept, in frame starting at base 1. According to the germline V gene, CDR1 reads SNHLY and CDR2 reads FYNNEI. V is shortened by 6 bases, J by 2 bases, and the region joining them spans 17 bases.